Given below is one T cell receptor beta chain in context. Germline trimming cut 0 bases from V and 3 bases from J; bases unmatched to any gene: 7. Germline assignment: CDR1 LGHNA and CDR2 YNFKEQ. The CDR3 is made up of 17 amino acids. These data belong to a study of blood T cell repertoires in COVID-19. Study as a whole: From the United States, Italy and Spain came samples of acute and convalescent COVID-19.

Repertoires were generated with immunoSEQ multiplex PCR, while TCRdb's copy carries only in-frame clones and drops some. The table records 110,000 or so clones, roughly 85% of them present only once. The source of this sequence is a man aged 40-49 years with acute or convalescent COVID-19. The sequenced sample was peripheral blood. This rearrangement joins TRBV4-2 to TRBJ2-2; 7 bases fit TRBD1. CDR3 region: CASSQDQGVVDTGELFF. DNA for the CDR3: TGTGCCAGCAGCCAAGACCAGGGGGTAGTAGACACCGGGGAGCTGTTTTTT.